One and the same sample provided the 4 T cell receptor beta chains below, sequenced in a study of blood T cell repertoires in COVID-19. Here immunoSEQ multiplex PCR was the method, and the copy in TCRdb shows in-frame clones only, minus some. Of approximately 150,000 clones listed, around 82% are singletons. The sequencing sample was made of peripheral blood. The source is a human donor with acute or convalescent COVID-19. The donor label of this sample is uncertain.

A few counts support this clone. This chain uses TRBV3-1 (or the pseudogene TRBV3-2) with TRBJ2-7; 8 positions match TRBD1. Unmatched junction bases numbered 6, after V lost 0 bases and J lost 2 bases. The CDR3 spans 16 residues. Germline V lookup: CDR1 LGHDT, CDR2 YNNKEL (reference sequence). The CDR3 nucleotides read TGTGCCAGCAGCCAAGACCCGGGGACAGGCACCTACGAGCAGTACTTC. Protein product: CASSQDPGTGTYEQYF.

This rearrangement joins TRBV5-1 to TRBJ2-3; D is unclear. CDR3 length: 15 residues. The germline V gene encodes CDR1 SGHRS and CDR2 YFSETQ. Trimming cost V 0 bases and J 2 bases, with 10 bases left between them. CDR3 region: CASSLGGQITDTQYF. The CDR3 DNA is TGCGCCAGCAGCTTGGGTGGGCAAATCACAGATACGCAGTATTTT.

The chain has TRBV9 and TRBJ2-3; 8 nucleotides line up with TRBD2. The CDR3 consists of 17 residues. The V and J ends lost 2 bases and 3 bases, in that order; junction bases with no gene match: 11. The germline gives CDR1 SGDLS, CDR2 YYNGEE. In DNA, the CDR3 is TGTGCCAGCAGCGTTCCCCGGGGCGGGGGGACGACAGATACGCAGTATTTT. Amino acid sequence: CASSVPRGGGTTDTQYF.

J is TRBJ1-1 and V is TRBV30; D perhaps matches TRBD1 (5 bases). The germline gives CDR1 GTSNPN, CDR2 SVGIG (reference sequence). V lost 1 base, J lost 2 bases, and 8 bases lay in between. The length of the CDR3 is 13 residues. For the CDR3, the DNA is TGTGCCTGGAGTGAGGGGTACAACACTGAAGCTTTCTTT. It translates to CAWSEGYNTEAFF.